One and the same sample provided the 22 T cell receptor beta chains below, sequenced in a study of cytotoxic CD8 clonotypes in ibrutinib-treated CLL. Generated by immunoSEQ multiplex PCR, the TCRdb table keeps only in-frame clones and is missing some. The sample contains some 170,000 clones, roughly 90% of which appear only once. The sequencing used PBMCs, collected at disease progression, from a patient treated with ibrutinib. The receptor source for this set is a human donor with chronic lymphocytic leukemia.

The rearrangement joins TRBV5-1 to TRBJ2-1; 13 bases fit TRBD2. Germline values: CDR1 SGHRS, CDR2 YFSETQ. This CDR3 contains 19 residues. J was trimmed by 8 bases and V by 5 bases; bases with no gene match: 19. CDR3 protein: CASRHGPGLAGIVNDEQFF. The CDR3 DNA reads TGCGCCAGCAGACACGGCCCGGGACTAGCGGGAATCGTGAACGATGAGCAGTTCTTC.

The chain recombines TRBV2 with TRBJ2-7; the D is unclear. V was shortened by 0 bases and J by 2 bases, with 17 bases between the two germline ends. CDR1 and CDR2 (germline): SNHLY, FYNNEI. The CDR3 consists of 17 residues. The CDR3 nucleotides read TGTGCCAGCAGTGAAGCTGTAGGGCTGCCTTTACCCTACGAGCAGTACTTC. Translation: CASSEAVGLPLPYEQYF.

This clone came up a few times. The chain combines TRBV4-1 with TRBJ1-2; D perhaps matches TRBD1 (5 bases). There are 14 residues in the CDR3. With 2 bases removed from V and 4 bases from J, the gap between germline ends came to 11 bases. Germline V CDR1 and CDR2: MGHRA, YSYEKL. The CDR3 DNA follows: TGCGCCAGCAGCCAATCCGGGGACCCCTATGGCTACACCTTC. It translates to CASSQSGDPYGYTF.

This chain connects TRBV5-1 to TRBJ2-1; 14 bases agree with TRBD2. This CDR3 spans 19 amino acids. J lost 6 bases, V lost 4 bases, and 15 bases had no gene match. The V gene's germline CDR1 is SGHRS and CDR2 YFSETQ. The CDR3 DNA reads as TGCGCCAGCAGCGCGCGACTAGCGGGAGGGCCTTCTGCGTTCAATGAGCAGTTCTTC. Translation: CASSARLAGGPSAFNEQFF. The full variable domain, completed using reference TRBV5-1 and TRBJ2-1, is KAGVTQTPRYLIKTRGQQVTLSCSPISGHRSVSWYQQTPGQGLQFLFEYFSETQRNKGNFPGRFSGRQFSNSRSEMNVSTLELGDSALYLCASSARLAGGPSAFNEQFFGPGTRLTVL.

J is TRBJ2-7 and V is TRBV19, with TRBD1 identical over 10 bases. Germline V gene data show CDR1 as LNHDA and CDR2 as SQIVND (reference sequence). The CDR3 contains 12 residues. The V and J ends lost 9 bases and 6 bases, in that order; junction bases with no gene match: 5. Written as DNA, the CDR3 is TGTGCCAGCCGGGACAGGGGTTTCGAGCAGTACTTC. Encoded protein: CASRDRGFEQYF.

This clone was recorded only once. The rearrangement joins TRBV6-5 to TRBJ2-1; D call uncertain. This CDR3 contains 13 residues. Looked up from germline, CDR1 is MNHEY and CDR2 is SVGAGI. V was pared by 5 bases and J by 5 bases, with 10 bases between. The CDR3 bases are TGTGCCAGCAGTGTACTACCGAACAATGAGCAGTTCTTC. Its translation: CASSVLPNNEQFF.

This clone occurred once. This sequence joins TRBV18 and TRBJ1-3, with 7 bases that match TRBD1. There are 13 residues in the CDR3. Germline V gene data show CDR1 as KGHSH and CDR2 as LQKENI. V lost 3 bases to trimming and J lost 6 bases; unmatched junction nucleotides: 2. CDR3 amino acids: CASSPGQTNTIYF. CDR3 nucleotides: TGTGCCAGCTCACCGGGACAGACAAACACCATATATTTT.

The V gene is TRBV27, the J gene TRBJ1-5; 9 positions match TRBD1. Germline CDR1 is MNHEY and CDR2 is SMNVEV (reference sequence). Unmatched junction bases numbered 4, after V lost 2 bases and J lost 5 bases. This CDR3 contains 15 residues. CDR3 sequence: CASSLLGTGHQPQHF. CDR3 nucleotide sequence: TGTGCCAGCAGTTTACTCGGGACAGGGCATCAGCCCCAGCATTTT.

The chain carries TRBV19 and TRBJ1-2; D is possibly TRBD1 (6 bases). CDR1 LNHDA and CDR2 SQIVND come from the germline V gene (reference sequence). Trimming left V 5 bases short and J 2 bases short, with 12 bases between. CDR3 size: 14 residues. This CDR3 reads CASSQQGVNYGYTF. As DNA, the CDR3 is TGTGCCAGTAGTCAACAGGGAGTAAACTATGGCTACACCTTC.

The rearrangement links TRBV7-8 to TRBJ1-5; tentative D call: TRBD1 (6 bases). The CDR3 loop spans 17 amino acids. Germline V gene sequence: CDR1 SGHVS, CDR2 FQNEAQ. Between the trimmed V and J ends, which lost 1 base and 4 bases, there was a span of 17 bases. The CDR3 DNA follows: TGTGCCAGCAGCTTAGTTGGTTCGGCAGGGGCTAATCAGCCCCAGCATTTT. Its translation: CASSLVGSAGANQPQHF.

The chain is built from TRBV5-8 and TRBJ2-7, with D possibly called TRBD1 or TRBD2 (5 bases each). CDR1 is SGHTS and CDR2 is YDEGEE in the germline V gene. V shed 4 bases and J shed 4 bases, with 21 bases lying between them. The CDR3 has 16 residues. The CDR3 region is CASSPGTGPTLYEQYF. In DNA, the CDR3 is TGTGCCAGCAGCCCAGGTACGGGACCGACCCTTTACGAGCAGTACTTC.

The V and J genes are TRBV7-2 and TRBJ2-7; 11 bases fit TRBD2. The trim removed 0 bases at V and 7 bases at J, leaving 14 bases unmatched. This CDR3 is built from 18 residues. Looked up from germline, CDR1 is SGHTA and CDR2 is FQGNSA. The CDR3 spells CASSLAKTRLAGMREQYF. The CDR3 DNA reads TGTGCCAGCAGCTTAGCGAAGACTCGACTAGCGGGAATGAGGGAGCAGTACTTC. Using reference TRBV7-2 and TRBJ2-7 for the parts outside the CDR3, the full variable domain is GAGVSQSPSNKVTEKGKDVELRCDPISGHTALYWYRQSLGQGLEFLIYFQGNSAPDKSGLPSDRFSAERTGGSVSTLTIQRTQQEDSAVYLCASSLAKTRLAGMREQYFGPGTRLTVT.

The rearrangement links TRBV7-6 to TRBJ2-5; 10 nucleotides agree with TRBD2. The CDR3 contains 17 residues. V lost 1 base to trimming and J lost 6 bases; unmatched junction nucleotides: 11. The germline gives CDR1 SGHVS, CDR2 FNYEAQ. The CDR3 DNA reads as TGTGCCAGCAGCTTAGTCCCGGTGGCTAGCGGGAGCCAGACCCAGTACTTC. Translation: CASSLVPVASGSQTQYF.

The chain carries TRBV12-5 and TRBJ2-2; a possible D gene is TRBD2 (5 bases). Trimming stripped 1 base from V and 8 bases from J, with 17 bases between. The CDR3 is made up of 16 amino acids. The germline CDR1 and CDR2 sequences are LGHNT and FRNRAP. In DNA form, the CDR3 reads TGTGCTAGTGGTTTGGCATTAGGGAGCATACGTGGGGAGCTGTTTTTT. It encodes CASGLALGSIRGELFF.

The chain carries TRBV5-6 and TRBJ2-2; 11 nucleotides match TRBD2. CDR1 SGHDT and CDR2 YYEEEE come from the germline V gene. The CDR3 sequence is 18 residues long. The V segment lost 0 bases and the J segment 4 bases; nucleotides outside the gene matches: 8. CDR3 sequence reads: CASSLARLAGGGTGELFF. CDR3 nucleotides: TGTGCCAGCAGCTTGGCCAGGCTAGCGGGAGGAGGCACCGGGGAGCTGTTTTTT.

The chain uses TRBV11-2 and TRBJ2-7; 10 bases align to TRBD2. Germline V gives CDR1 SGHAT, CDR2 FQNNGV. The V gene end was trimmed by 6 bases and the J gene end by 3 bases; junction bases not matched to a gene: 5. This CDR3 contains 14 residues. The CDR3 DNA follows: TGTGCCAGCAGTCTAGCGGGAGAGGTCTACGAGCAGTACTTC. Translated, it gives CASSLAGEVYEQYF. The full variable domain, its missing parts supplied by reference TRBV11-2 and TRBJ2-7, is EAGVAQSPRYKIIEKRQSVAFWCNPISGHATLYWYQQILGQGPKLLIQFQNNGVVDDSQLPKDRFSAERLKGVDSTLKIQPAKLEDSAVYLCASSLAGEVYEQYFGPGTRLTVT.

This clone has just one count. V usage is TRBV9 and J usage is TRBJ2-7, with TRBD2 identical over 8 bases. The V segment lost 2 bases and the J segment 2 bases; nucleotides outside the gene matches: 6. The CDR3 spans 15 residues. CDR1 SGDLS and CDR2 YYNGEE come from the germline V gene. The CDR3 bases are TGTGCCAGCAGCGTCGAGGCGGGAGGACCCTACGAGCAGTACTTC. Its protein is CASSVEAGGPYEQYF.

This clone showed up just a few times. The chain carries TRBV7-2 and TRBJ1-2, with TRBD1 identical over 10 bases. J lost 5 bases, V lost 4 bases, and 10 bases had no gene match. This CDR3 has 16 residues. From germline, CDR1 is SGHTA and CDR2 FQGNSA. CDR3 protein: CASSSGTGALKYGYTF. For the CDR3, the DNA is TGTGCCAGCAGCTCCGGGACAGGGGCGTTAAAGTATGGCTACACCTTC.

V and J are TRBV28 and TRBJ1-2; unclear D gene. Looked up from germline, CDR1 is MDHEN and CDR2 is SYDVKM. V dropped 6 bases and J dropped 5 bases, with 22 bases sitting between them. CDR3 size: 16 residues. This CDR3 reads CASRPPTGKSGYGYTF. The CDR3 bases are TGTGCCAGCAGACCCCCTACCGGGAAGAGTGGTTATGGCTACACCTTC.

V is TRBV4-3 and J is TRBJ2-7; D possibly matches TRBD1 or TRBD2 (5 bases each). The ends were cut back, 3 bases at V and 2 bases at J, with 14 bases in the middle. The CDR3 contains 15 residues. Germline loops: CDR1 LGHNA, CDR2 YSLEER. The CDR3 loop is CASSHTGTAPYEQYF. The CDR3 region has the DNA TGCGCCAGCAGCCACACCGGGACGGCCCCCTACGAGCAGTACTTC.

The chain uses TRBV4-1 and TRBJ1-1; tentative D call: TRBD1 (5 bases). The V and J ends lost 0 bases and 5 bases respectively, with 16 bases between them. This CDR3 is built from 16 residues. Germline CDR1 MGHRA, CDR2 YSYEKL. CDR3 sequence (DNA): TGCGCCAGCAGCCAAGACATGGGGGTTCTAGGGACTGAAGCTTTCTTT. Amino acid sequence: CASSQDMGVLGTEAFF.

For the CDR3, the DNA is TGCAGCCCATACCGATCGCTGACAGGTCCTAGCACAGATACGCAGTATTTT. Encoded protein: CSPYRSLTGPSTDTQYF. This chain joins TRBV29-1 and TRBJ2-3; TRBD1 might be the D (6 bases). Looked up from germline, CDR1 is SQVTM and CDR2 is ANQGSEA. Deletions cut 8 bases from V and 0 bases from J, with 24 bases between. This CDR3 spans 17 amino acids.